Listed here are 10 T cell receptor beta chains from one sample, sequenced in a study of blood T cell repertoires in COVID-19. Clones were sequenced by immunoSEQ multiplex PCR, and TCRdb holds only the in-frame ones, with some missing. This table holds about 150,000 clones, roughly 93% found once. Sequencing was done on a sample of peripheral blood. The receptors were gathered from a man aged 18 to 30 with COVID-19, enrolled during active disease.

The chain is built from TRBV19 and TRBJ1-5; D possibly corresponds to TRBD1 (5 bases). This CDR3 spans 15 amino acids. Germline lookup yields CDR1 LNHDA and CDR2 SQIVND (reference sequence). Trimming stripped 1 base from V and 2 bases from J, with 9 bases between. The CDR3 DNA reads TGTGCCAGTAGTATAGGCGACAGAGGCAATCAGCCCCAGCATTTT. Its protein is CASSIGDRGNQPQHF. Based on the CDR3 plus reference TRBV19 and TRBJ1-5, the full variable domain is DGGITQSPKYLFRKEGQNVTLSCEQNLNHDAMYWYRQDPGQGLRLIYYSQIVNDFQKGDIAEGYSVSREKKESFPLTVTSAQKNPTAFYLCASSIGDRGNQPQHFGDGTRLSIL.

This clone was picked up one time. This rearrangement joins TRBV25-1 to TRBJ2-6; 10 nucleotides align to TRBD1. Germline trimming cut 6 bases from V and 2 bases from J; bases unmatched to any gene: 7. The CDR3 runs to 17 residues. The germline gives CDR1 MGHDK, CDR2 SYGVNS. CDR3 sequence: CASRTGQGLPGANVLTF. The CDR3 nucleotides read TGTGCCAGCAGGACGGGACAGGGGTTACCTGGGGCCAACGTCCTGACTTTC.

This sequence joins TRBV13 and TRBJ2-3; 11 bases are a match to TRBD2. V was pared by 5 bases and J by 7 bases, with 11 bases of the junction left unmatched. CDR1 PRHDT and CDR2 FYEKMQ come from the germline V gene (reference sequence). The CDR3 covers 16 residues. The DNA of the CDR3 is TGTGCCAGCAGCCCCCCCACTAGCGGGAGTTCACATACGCAGTATTTT. As protein: CASSPPTSGSSHTQYF.

A remark on this clone: One junction end does not reproduce the germline sequence, and a read error may be involved. The J gene is TRBJ1-4, the V gene TRBV19, with 8 bases that match TRBD1. Germline-derived CDR1 and CDR2 are LNHDA and SQIVND (reference sequence). CDR3 length: 16 amino acids. The CDR3 loop is CASSIGGQATNEKLLF. DNA of the CDR3: TGTGCCAGTAGTATTGGGGGACAGGCAACTAATGAAAAACTGCTTTTT.

The chain is built from TRBV11-3 and TRBJ2-1; 14 nucleotides align to TRBD2. The junction had 4 bases not matched to a gene; V was cut back by 4 bases and J by 8 bases. The CDR3 is made up of 15 amino acids. CDR1 SGHNT and CDR2 YENEEA come from the germline V gene. For the CDR3, the DNA is TGTGCCAGCAGCTCGGGACTAGCGGGAGCGTATGAGCAGTTCTTC. Amino acid sequence: CASSSGLAGAYEQFF. The complete variable domain, with remaining parts taken from reference TRBV11-3 and TRBJ2-1, reads EAGVVQSPRYKIIEKKQPVAFWCNPISGHNTLYWYLQNLGQGPELLIRYENEEAVDDSQLPKDRFSAERLKGVDSTLKIQPAELGDSAVYLCASSSGLAGAYEQFFGPGTRLTVL.

The CDR3 region has the DNA TGTGCCAGCAGCCACGTTTCCACAGGGGCTAGCAATCAGCCCCAGCATTTT. Protein product: CASSHVSTGASNQPQHF. The V call is TRBV2, the J call TRBJ1-5, with 7 bases that match TRBD1. CDR1 is SNHLY, CDR2 FYNNEI, per germline. V lost 6 bases, J lost 0 bases, and 11 bases stayed unmatched. This CDR3 comprises 17 residues.

This clone turned up a few times. The J gene is TRBJ1-2, the V gene TRBV7-6; TRBD1 matches at 7 bases. V lost 1 base to trimming and J lost 4 bases; unmatched junction nucleotides: 0. Germline-derived CDR1 and CDR2 are SGHVS and FNYEAQ. The CDR3 loop spans 13 amino acids. CDR3 sequence: CASSLEGAYGYTF. The DNA of the CDR3 is TGTGCCAGCAGCTTAGAGGGGGCCTATGGCTACACCTTC.

This CDR3 reads CAWTSRTEAFF. The CDR3 DNA reads as TGTGCCTGGACCTCGAGGACTGAAGCTTTCTTT. The chain has TRBV30 and TRBJ1-1; D uncertain. In germline, CDR1 is GTSNPN, CDR2 SVGIG (reference sequence). The CDR3 length is 11 residues. The V gene lost 4 bases and the J gene lost 5 bases, with 8 bases spanning the gap.

This clone has a single count. CDR3 amino acids: CASSRRQGANQPQHF. CDR3 sequence (DNA): TGTGCCAGCAGTCGGAGACAGGGTGCCAATCAGCCCCAGCATTTT. V is TRBV6-5 and J is TRBJ1-5; 7 nucleotides line up with TRBD1. Losses at the gene ends were 5 bases for V and 3 bases for J; bases not matched to a gene: 7. Germline V CDR1 and CDR2: MNHEY, SVGAGI. CDR3 length equals 15 residues.

This chain links TRBV19 with TRBJ1-3; D gene ambiguous. The V gene's germline CDR1 is LNHDA and CDR2 SQIVND (reference sequence). Trimming took 7 bases from V and 0 from J, leaving 19 bases between them. The CDR3 has 17 amino acids. CDR3 region: CASIPGEAPLSGNTIYF. In DNA, the CDR3 is TGTGCCAGTATCCCTGGTGAAGCGCCGCTCTCTGGAAACACCATATATTTT.